One and the same sample provided the 29 T cell receptor beta chains below, sequenced in a study of cytomegalovirus exposure and HLA in healthy donors. Repertoires were generated with immunoSEQ multiplex PCR, while TCRdb's copy carries only in-frame clones and drops some. The sample records about 160,000 clones, 80% to 90% being singletons. The specimen sequenced was PBMCs. Receptor source: a woman under 40 in good health and CMV-seronegative.

This chain uses TRBV7-3 with TRBJ1-2, with D uncertain. The CDR3 is 14 residues long. CDR1 is SGHTA, CDR2 FQGTGA, per germline. V lost 4 bases and J lost 0, with 9 bases in between. CDR3 DNA sequence: TGTGCCAGCAGCTCAGGCGGTGCTAACTATGGCTACACCTTC. Its protein is CASSSGGANYGYTF.

The gene calls are TRBV2 and TRBJ2-5, with 8 bases that match TRBD1. The CDR3 runs 15 residues. CDR1 is SNHLY and CDR2 is FYNNEI in the germline V gene. Trimming cost V 7 bases and J 2 bases; bases outside gene matches: 9. CDR3 DNA sequence: TGTGCCAGCACTAGGACAGGGCAACCACAAGAGACCCAGTACTTC. Its translation: CASTRTGQPQETQYF.

The gene calls are TRBV6-1 and TRBJ2-3; TRBD2 aligns across 10 bases. The CDR3 consists of 12 residues. Looked up from germline, CDR1 is MNHNS and CDR2 is SASEGT. Trimming took 11 bases from V and 2 from J; bases not matched to a gene: 1. This CDR3 is CALAGDTDTQYF. The CDR3 DNA follows: TGTGCCCTAGCGGGGGACACAGATACGCAGTATTTT.

The V gene is TRBV7-8, the J gene TRBJ1-2; no firm D call. The germline CDR1 and CDR2 sequences are SGHVS and FQNEAQ. CDR3 length: 17 residues. V was pared by 2 bases and J by 1 base, with 17 bases between. In DNA form, the CDR3 reads TGTGCCAGCAGCTTATTTGGCGGACTCTCCGGTAACTATGGCTACACCTTC. Its protein is CASSLFGGLSGNYGYTF. The whole variable domain, filled in from reference TRBV7-8 and TRBJ1-2, reads GAGVSQSPRYKVAKRGQDVALRCDPISGHVSLFWYQQALGQGPEFLTYFQNEAQLDKSGLPSDRFFAERPEGSVSTLKIQRTQQEDSAVYLCASSLFGGLSGNYGYTFGSGTRLTVV.

This clone was seen more than once but under ten times. The gene calls are TRBV30 and TRBJ2-2, with D possibly called TRBD1 or TRBD2 (6 bases each). V was pared by 0 bases and J by 3 bases, with 17 bases between. The germline V gene has CDR1 GTSNPN and CDR2 SVGIG (reference sequence). The length of the CDR3 is 17 residues. The CDR3 loop is CAWSVRRSGEDTGELFF. The CDR3 bases are TGTGCCTGGAGTGTACGGAGATCAGGGGAGGACACCGGGGAGCTGTTTTTT.

The chain employs TRBV6-1 and TRBJ2-1, with a weak D call TRBD2 (7 bases). This CDR3 contains 15 residues. The germline V and J ends were trimmed by 3 bases and 8 bases, with 17 bases remaining between them. Germline V CDR1 and CDR2: MNHNS, SASEGT. DNA for the CDR3: TGTGCCAGCAGTGATATCCCGGGGGGCCTACATGAGCAGTTCTTC. Residues: CASSDIPGGLHEQFF.

The chain carries TRBV30 and TRBJ2-2; no clear D. This CDR3 has 12 amino acids. The V end was cut by 2 bases, the J end by 5 bases, with 6 bases between. CDR1 and CDR2 (germline): GTSNPN, SVGIG (reference sequence). The CDR3: CAWSRSTGELFF. CDR3 nucleotides: TGTGCCTGGAGTAGAAGTACCGGGGAGCTGTTTTTT.

The chain recombines TRBV19 with TRBJ1-1; TRBD1 aligns across 8 bases. The J segment lost 3 bases and the V segment lost 4 bases, leaving 4 bases of the junction unmatched. Germline CDR1 reads LNHDA; CDR2 reads SQIVND (reference sequence). This CDR3 is 14 amino acids long. This chain's CDR3 is CASSRTGSDTEAFF. Here the CDR3 DNA reads TGTGCCAGTAGTAGGACAGGGAGTGACACTGAAGCTTTCTTT.

This clone was found once. This chain uses TRBV6-1 with TRBJ2-5, with TRBD1 matching over 9 bases. The CDR3 runs to 14 residues. Germline lookup yields CDR1 MNHNS and CDR2 SASEGT. V shed 10 bases and J 7 bases; nucleotides not matched to a gene: 13. The CDR3 DNA follows: TGTGCCACCTGGACAGGGGAGTTGGTTGGGACCCAGTACTTC. It yields the protein CATWTGELVGTQYF.

The chain couples TRBV5-1 to TRBJ2-7; D remains ambiguous. Trimming cost V 0 bases and J 1 base, with 8 bases left between them. Germline CDR1 reads SGHRS; CDR2 reads YFSETQ. The CDR3 is 14 amino acids. The CDR3 loop reads CASSLDVSSYEQYF. CDR3 DNA sequence: TGCGCCAGCAGCTTGGACGTGAGTTCCTACGAGCAGTACTTC.

This clone was recorded a few times. DNA for the CDR3: TGTGCCACCAGCAGAGATGGGGACTCCTCCTATAATTCACCCCTCCACTTT. This translates into CATSRDGDSSYNSPLHF. The chain couples TRBV15 to TRBJ1-6, with D tentatively TRBD1 (5 bases). V lost 0 bases and J lost 0, with 9 bases in between. Germline CDR1 LNHNV, CDR2 YYDKDF (reference sequence). This CDR3 is built from 17 residues.

This sequence joins TRBV5-1 and TRBJ2-3; no definite D call. From germline, CDR1 is SGHRS and CDR2 YFSETQ. The CDR3 is made up of 13 amino acids. V was trimmed by 2 bases and J by 6 bases, leaving 10 bases between them. The CDR3 sequence: CASSLDTVDTQYF. The CDR3 DNA sequence: TGCGCCAGCAGCTTAGATACCGTGGATACGCAGTATTTT.

CDR3 bases: TGTGCTAGTGGTTTGGACATCTCGGGCAATTCACCCCTCCACTTT. Amino acid sequence: CASGLDISGNSPLHF. This rearrangement joins TRBV12-5 to TRBJ1-6; D is uncertain. Between the trimmed V and J ends, which lost 1 base and 7 bases, there was a span of 11 bases. The CDR3 covers 15 residues. CDR1 is LGHNT and CDR2 is FRNRAP in the germline V gene.

The chain carries TRBV15 and TRBJ2-1; 8 bases fit TRBD2. The V gene end was trimmed by 1 base and the J gene end by 5 bases; junction bases not matched to a gene: 4. CDR1 is LNHNV, CDR2 YYDKDF, per germline (reference sequence). The CDR3 totals 15 residues. CDR3 sequence: CATSRASGGHNEQFF. The CDR3 bases are TGTGCCACCAGCAGAGCCAGCGGGGGTCACAATGAGCAGTTCTTC.

The genes are TRBV9 and TRBJ1-2, with D uncertain. CDR1 is SGDLS and CDR2 is YYNGEE in the germline V gene. Trimming shortened V by 4 bases and J by 0 bases, and 13 bases separated the two germline ends. This CDR3 is 15 amino acids long. This CDR3 reads CASSSSGSANYGYTF. The CDR3 DNA is TGTGCCAGCAGCTCCTCAGGCTCCGCTAACTATGGCTACACCTTC.

The chain employs TRBV7-6 and TRBJ2-5; D unclear. The germline gives CDR1 SGHVS, CDR2 FNYEAQ. The CDR3 runs 11 residues. Trimming shortened V by 2 bases and J by 2 bases, and 0 bases separated the two germline ends. The CDR3 protein is CASSLQETQYF. The CDR3, as DNA: TGTGCCAGCAGCTTACAAGAGACCCAGTACTTC.

CDR3 nucleotides: TGTGCCAGCAGCATCCGGACAGGGGGGATGAACACTGAAGCTTTCTTT. Translated, it gives CASSIRTGGMNTEAFF. The V and J genes are TRBV7-9 and TRBJ1-1; 10 bases agree with TRBD1. This CDR3 comprises 16 residues. The V segment lost 5 bases and the J segment 0 bases; nucleotides outside the gene matches: 6. Per germline, CDR1 SEHNR and CDR2 FQNEAQ (reference sequence). Drawing the rest from reference TRBV7-9 and TRBJ1-1, the complete variable domain is DTGVSQNPRHKITKRGQNVTFRCDPISEHNRLYWYRQTLGQGPEFLTYFQNEAQLEKSRLLSDRFSAERPKGSFSTLEIQRTEQGDSAMYLCASSIRTGGMNTEAFFGQGTRLTVV.

The chain employs TRBV2 and TRBJ2-1; D remains ambiguous. Germline CDR1 is SNHLY and CDR2 is FYNNEI. The V end was cut by 1 base, the J end by 4 bases, with 14 bases between. The CDR3 consists of 16 residues. For the CDR3, the DNA is TGTGCCAGCAGTGAAGAGGCGCTAGGAGCTTACAATGAGCAGTTCTTC. It yields the protein CASSEEALGAYNEQFF.

The chain is built from TRBV15 and TRBJ2-5, with unresolved D. This CDR3 spans 12 amino acids. V was cut by 0 bases and J by 5 bases, with 4 bases left in between. The germline V gene encodes CDR1 LNHNV and CDR2 YYDKDF (reference sequence). The CDR3 loop reads CATSRDSETQYF. For the CDR3, the DNA is TGTGCCACCAGCAGAGATTCGGAGACCCAGTACTTC.

The chain joins TRBV6-5 to TRBJ2-6; unclear D gene. V was cut by 2 bases and J by 0 bases, with 5 bases left in between. CDR1 is MNHEY and CDR2 is SVGAGI in the germline V gene. This CDR3 comprises 15 residues. DNA of the CDR3: TGTGCCAGCAGTTACGACGGCTCTGGGGCCAACGTCCTGACTTTC. It codes for CASSYDGSGANVLTF.

The genes are TRBV2 and TRBJ2-7; D is unresolved. CDR3 length equals 14 residues. From germline, CDR1 is SNHLY and CDR2 FYNNEI. V was cut by 3 bases and J by 2 bases, with 11 bases left in between. In DNA, the CDR3 is TGTGCCAGCAGTGATAAGAGTAGGGCCTACGAGCAGTACTTC. Encoded protein: CASSDKSRAYEQYF.

The chain couples TRBV4-1 to TRBJ1-1; possible D gene TRBD1, 6 bases. The V end was cut by 3 bases, the J end by 7 bases, with 21 bases between. CDR1 MGHRA and CDR2 YSYEKL come from the germline V gene. The CDR3 sequence is 16 residues long. The CDR3 DNA follows: TGCGCCAGCAGCCACCCCAATACAGGGACCCCCCATGAAGCTTTCTTT. This sequence encodes CASSHPNTGTPHEAFF.

The chain is built from TRBV6-5 and TRBJ2-1; possible D gene TRBD2, 6 bases. Trimming cost V 5 bases and J 7 bases, with 18 bases left between them. Germline V gene lookup returns CDR1 MNHEY and CDR2 SVGAGI. The CDR3 consists of 15 residues. The CDR3 DNA follows: TGTGCCAGCAGTACGGGGACTTTGGATCATAATGAGCAGTTCTTC. Protein sequence: CASSTGTLDHNEQFF.

The chain recombines TRBV25-1 with TRBJ1-4; possible D gene TRBD1, 6 bases. The germline gives CDR1 MGHDK, CDR2 SYGVNS. The CDR3 is 15 amino acids. Trimming took 2 bases from V and 3 from J, leaving 10 bases between them. CDR3 protein: CASSERGASNEKLFF. The CDR3 nucleotides are TGTGCCAGCAGTGAACGGGGGGCTTCTAATGAAAAACTGTTTTTT.

This clone was detected ten times or more. The chain recombines TRBV15 with TRBJ2-3, with 11 bases lining up with TRBD2. CDR3 size: 15 residues. Germline V lookup: CDR1 LNHNV, CDR2 YYDKDF (reference sequence). The V and J ends lost 0 bases and 4 bases, in that order; junction bases with no gene match: 0. The CDR3 DNA reads as TGTGCCACCAGCAGAGATAGCGGGGGGGCAGATACGCAGTATTTT. Translating gives CATSRDSGGADTQYF.

In this sample, this clone turned up once. The rearrangement joins TRBV6-1 to TRBJ1-1; D uncertain. CDR1 and CDR2 (germline): MNHNS, SASEGT. The germline V and J ends were trimmed by 5 bases and 1 base, with 8 bases remaining between them. The CDR3 sequence is 13 residues long. CDR3 in amino acids: CASSTVGNTEAFF. The CDR3 bases are TGTGCCAGCAGTACGGTGGGGAACACTGAAGCTTTCTTT.

V usage is TRBV4-2 and J usage is TRBJ1-4; unclear D gene. There are 14 residues in the CDR3. Germline CDR1 and CDR2: LGHNA and YNFKEQ. Deletions cut 2 bases from V and 8 bases from J, with 12 bases between. The CDR3 DNA sequence: TGTGCCAGCAGCCAATTTTTTCGAGAGGAAAAACTGTTTTTT. This gives the protein CASSQFFREEKLFF.

The chain couples TRBV6-6 to TRBJ2-7, with D perhaps TRBD1 or TRBD2 (5 bases each). This CDR3 region has 14 residues. Germline CDR1 MNHNY, CDR2 SVGAGI (reference sequence). With 2 bases removed from V and 2 bases from J, the gap between germline ends came to 10 bases. CDR3 residues: CASSYQGATYEQYF. The CDR3 DNA reads TGTGCCAGCAGTTACCAGGGAGCCACCTACGAGCAGTACTTC.

This clone was recorded only once. The genes are TRBV28 and TRBJ1-2; no clear D. This CDR3 comprises 17 residues. Germline CDR1 is MDHEN and CDR2 is SYDVKM. V lost 1 base, J lost 5 bases, and 20 bases lay in between. DNA of the CDR3: TGTGCCAGCAGTTTATCGGTCACCGGAGGATTTTATTATGGCTACACCTTC. It yields the protein CASSLSVTGGFYYGYTF.